A single sample is the source of the 2 T cell receptor beta chains below, sequenced in a study of T cells after somatic rescue of genetic block. Assay: immunoSEQ multiplex PCR; the TCRdb copy retains only in-frame clones and omits some. This sample has tens of thousands of clones, with about nine tenths found just once. The specimen was peripheral blood mononuclear cells (PBMCs). The receptors originated from a middle-aged man.

V and J are TRBV30 and TRBJ1-2; 9 positions match TRBD1. V lost 3 bases, J lost 8 bases, and 4 bases stayed unmatched. In germline, CDR1 is GTSNPN, CDR2 SVGIG (reference sequence). CDR3 size: 12 residues. CDR3: CAWRWGQGGYTF. CDR3 coding DNA: TGTGCCTGGAGATGGGGACAGGGCGGCTACACCTTC.

The chain couples TRBV6-1 to TRBJ2-3; D not resolved. The CDR3 consists of 13 residues. V lost 7 bases, J lost 4 bases, and 12 bases lay in between. The germline gives CDR1 MNHNS, CDR2 SASEGT. The chain's CDR3 is CASNLVPADTQYF. CDR3 coding DNA: TGTGCCAGCAACCTTGTTCCGGCAGATACGCAGTATTTT.